Shown below are 20 T cell receptor beta chains from a single sample sequenced in a study of Ad26.COV2.S vaccination and SARS-CoV-2 variants. Treatment described: roughly 18 received Ad26.COV2.S at low or high dose, single or two shots; about five received placebo; per-sample allocation not given. The investigators took samples on day 63 after the first vaccine or placebo injection. Libraries were prepared by immunoSEQ multiplex PCR; TCRdb keeps only in-frame clonotypes and omits some of them. The repertoire includes approximately 280,000 clones, 80% to 90% of them detected once, and 3% to 4% sits in the top ten. Sequencing used peripheral blood, obtained in a trial of Ad26.COV2.S vaccine versus placebo. Source of these receptors: a person between 18 and 59 years old who received the Ad26.COV2.S COVID-19 vaccine or a placebo.

This chain uses TRBV2 with TRBJ2-1; no clear D. Trimming left V 8 bases short and J 1 base short, with 9 bases between. In germline, CDR1 is SNHLY, CDR2 FYNNEI. This CDR3 is 13 amino acids long. The CDR3 loop is CASRTVSYNEQFF. DNA of the CDR3: TGTGCCAGCCGCACGGTATCCTACAATGAGCAGTTCTTC. Full variable domain (missing parts from reference TRBV2 and TRBJ2-1): EPEVTQTPSHQVTQMGQEVILRCVPISNHLYFYWYRQILGQKVEFLVSFYNNEISEKSEIFDDQFSVERPDGSNFTLKIRSTKLEDSAMYFCASRTVSYNEQFFGPGTRLTVL.

V gene TRBV3-1 (or the pseudogene TRBV3-2) combines with J gene TRBJ2-1; TRBD2 agrees at 8 bases. Trimming at V came to 4 bases and at J to 6 bases, leaving 11 bases not matched to a gene. The CDR3 is 16 residues long. CDR1 is LGHDT and CDR2 is YNNKEL in the germline V gene (reference sequence). CDR3 in DNA: TGTGCCAGCAGCCCCTATAGCGGGAACGTCGGCAATGAGCAGTTCTTC. The encoded protein is CASSPYSGNVGNEQFF.

The chain is built from TRBV5-4 and TRBJ2-2; D is tentatively TRBD1 or TRBD2 (5 bases each). The CDR3 is made up of 16 amino acids. Trimming shortened V by 4 bases and J by 5 bases, and 18 bases separated the two germline ends. Germline V gene sequence: CDR1 SGHNT, CDR2 YYREEE (reference sequence). Here the CDR3 reads CASSRSGTGKTGELFF. The DNA of the CDR3 is TGTGCCAGCAGCCGCTCCGGGACGGGAAAAACCGGGGAGCTGTTTTTT.

The chain has TRBV5-6 and TRBJ1-5; D gene unclear. The CDR3 covers 15 residues. Trimming left V 2 bases short and J 0 bases short, with 9 bases between. Germline values: CDR1 SGHDT, CDR2 YYEEEE. CDR3 in amino acids: CASSLKELSNQPQHF. CDR3 in DNA: TGTGCCAGCAGCTTAAAAGAACTTAGCAATCAGCCCCAGCATTTT.

V and J are TRBV7-2 and TRBJ2-3; D is undetermined. Trimming left V 5 bases short and J 9 bases short, with 12 bases between. There are 12 residues in the CDR3. The germline gives CDR1 SGHTA, CDR2 FQGNSA. The CDR3, as DNA: TGTGCCAGCAGCCAACCCCAGGACACGCAGTATTTT. Protein sequence: CASSQPQDTQYF.

The rearrangement joins TRBV20-1 to TRBJ2-2; a weak D match, TRBD2 (6 bases). V gave up 3 bases and J gave up 2 bases, with 10 bases separating them. From germline, CDR1 is DFQATT and CDR2 SNEGSKA (reference sequence). The CDR3 has 14 amino acids. The DNA of the CDR3 is TGCAGTGCTAGTACCGGGACTAACACCGGGGAGCTGTTTTTT. It yields the protein CSASTGTNTGELFF.

The chain's CDR3 is CASSLDHTSNEQFF. CDR3 nucleotide sequence: TGTGCCAGCAGCTTAGATCATACTTCGAATGAGCAGTTCTTC. V and J are TRBV11-3 and TRBJ2-1; D remains ambiguous. V lost 0 bases and J lost 7, with 10 bases in between. CDR1 and CDR2 from the germline V gene are SGHNT and YENEEA. CDR3 size: 14 residues.

The chain is built from TRBV3-1 (or the pseudogene TRBV3-2) and TRBJ2-5, with TRBD2 matching over 7 bases. V lost 3 bases and J lost 6; bases outside the gene matches: 13. The CDR3 consists of 16 residues. Germline assignment: CDR1 LGHDT and CDR2 YNNKEL (reference sequence). The CDR3 DNA is TGTGCCAGCAGCCATCGCCCTAGCGGATACAAACAGACCCAGTACTTC. Translation gives CASSHRPSGYKQTQYF.

This sequence joins TRBV30 and TRBJ1-6; D gene ambiguous. V was trimmed by 0 bases and J by 6 bases, leaving 6 bases between them. CDR1 is GTSNPN and CDR2 is SVGIG in the germline V gene (reference sequence). The CDR3 is made up of 13 amino acids. The chain's CDR3 is CAWSVGVNSPLHF. The CDR3 DNA is TGTGCCTGGAGTGTTGGGGTTAATTCACCCCTCCACTTT.

This clone was seen only once. The chain is built from TRBV6-5 and TRBJ1-3; a weak D match, TRBD1 (6 bases). The CDR3 consists of 14 residues. From germline, CDR1 is MNHEY and CDR2 SVGAGI. Trimming removed 6 bases at V and 4 bases at J, with 13 bases between. The CDR3 DNA sequence: TGTGCCAGCAGCCGCAGGGGATTCGGAAACACCATATATTTT. This encodes CASSRRGFGNTIYF.

This rearrangement joins TRBV5-1 to TRBJ1-4; D is possibly TRBD1 (6 bases). The CDR3 consists of 14 residues. V was cut by 4 bases and J by 3 bases, with 10 bases left in between. Looked up from germline, CDR1 is SGHRS and CDR2 is YFSETQ. As DNA, the CDR3 is TGCGCCAGCAGCCTAAGGGGGGCTAATGAAAAACTGTTTTTT. The encoded protein is CASSLRGANEKLFF.

This clone appeared a few times. The chain is built from TRBV29-1 and TRBJ1-2; D is ambiguous. This CDR3 has 12 residues. Germline assignment: CDR1 SQVTM and CDR2 ANQGSEA. V was shortened by 8 bases and J by 1 base, with 11 bases between the two germline ends. In nucleotides, the CDR3 is TGCAGCACCTTGGAGGGTAACTATGGCTACACCTTC. It yields the protein CSTLEGNYGYTF.

The chain joins TRBV7-2 to TRBJ2-5; the match to TRBD2 covers 14 bases. V was clipped by 1 base and J by 2 bases; unmatched bases: 6. The CDR3 totals 18 residues. Germline CDR1 is SGHTA and CDR2 is FQGNSA. CDR3 loop: CASSLVPGTSGGQETQYF. The CDR3 coding sequence is TGTGCCAGCAGCTTAGTTCCCGGGACTAGCGGGGGACAAGAGACCCAGTACTTC. Full variable domain (missing parts from reference TRBV7-2 and TRBJ2-5): GAGVSQSPSNKVTEKGKDVELRCDPISGHTALYWYRQSLGQGLEFLIYFQGNSAPDKSGLPSDRFSAERTGGSVSTLTIQRTQQEDSAVYLCASSLVPGTSGGQETQYFGPGTRLLVL.

Comments on this clone: Other DNA sequences in the sample encode the same CDR3. The V gene is TRBV30, the J gene TRBJ1-5; 7 bases agree with TRBD1. With 0 bases clipped from V and 7 bases from J, the junction kept 3 bases outside the gene matches. The CDR3 runs 13 residues. Germline lookup yields CDR1 GTSNPN and CDR2 SVGIG (reference sequence). The CDR3 bases are TGTGCCTGGAGTGTAGGAGGGGGCCAGCCCCAGCATTTT. It yields the protein CAWSVGGGQPQHF.

The gene calls are TRBV4-3 and TRBJ2-7; unclear D gene. The CDR3 is 14 residues long. CDR1 is LGHNA, CDR2 YSLEER, per germline. Trimming removed 0 bases from V and 2 bases from J, with 8 bases in between. The CDR3 reads CASSQDGVTYEQYF. In DNA form, the CDR3 reads TGCGCCAGCAGCCAAGATGGGGTAACCTACGAGCAGTACTTC.

V and J are TRBV6-2 or TRBV6-3 and TRBJ1-5, with unresolved D. CDR1 MNHEY and CDR2 SVGEGT come from the germline V gene. This CDR3 has 14 residues. The V end lost 2 bases, the J end lost 6 bases, and 11 bases lay between the germline ends. CDR3 in DNA: TGTGCCAGCAGTTACCCCGAGGGCGTTCAGCCCCAGCATTTT. This gives the protein CASSYPEGVQPQHF.

The chain is built from TRBV6-5 and TRBJ2-1; 7 nucleotides match TRBD2. CDR1 is MNHEY and CDR2 is SVGAGI in the germline V gene. V shed 7 bases, J shed 7 bases, and the junction held 10 bases outside the gene matches. CDR3 length: 14 residues. The CDR3 DNA follows: TGTGCCAGCAAACGACAAATGGGGGGGAATGAGCAGTTCTTC. Translating it yields CASKRQMGGNEQFF.

This clone showed up just once. The V gene is TRBV5-5, the J gene TRBJ2-3; 10 nucleotides align to TRBD2. Germline values: CDR1 SGHKS, CDR2 YYEKEE (reference sequence). The CDR3 is 18 amino acids. Losses at the gene ends were 0 bases for V and 0 bases for J; bases not matched to a gene: 7. The CDR3 region is CASSLELAGASSTDTQYF. In DNA form, the CDR3 reads TGTGCCAGCAGCTTGGAGCTAGCGGGGGCCTCTAGCACAGATACGCAGTATTTT.

V is TRBV18 and J is TRBJ1-4; 9 bases map to TRBD1. The CDR3 loop spans 15 amino acids. The germline CDR1 and CDR2 sequences are KGHSH and LQKENI. V was clipped by 1 base and J by 6 bases; unmatched bases: 3. CDR3 nucleotides: TGTGCCAGCTCACCACGGGGACAGGGAGATGAAAAACTGTTTTTT. Its protein is CASSPRGQGDEKLFF. Full variable domain (remainder filled in from reference TRBV18 and TRBJ1-4): NAGVMQNPRHLVRRRGQEARLRCSPMKGHSHVYWYRQLPEEGLKFMVYLQKENIIDESGMPKERFSAEFPKEGPSILRIQQVVRGDSAAYFCASSPRGQGDEKLFFGSGTQLSVL.

The rearrangement links TRBV30 to TRBJ1-3; D is perhaps TRBD1 (5 bases). Trimming left V 5 bases short and J 6 bases short, with 8 bases between. CDR3 length equals 11 residues. Germline V CDR1 and CDR2: GTSNPN, SVGIG (reference sequence). The CDR3 nucleotides are TGTGCCTGGGAAGGGGTAAACACCATATATTTT. Amino acid sequence: CAWEGVNTIYF.